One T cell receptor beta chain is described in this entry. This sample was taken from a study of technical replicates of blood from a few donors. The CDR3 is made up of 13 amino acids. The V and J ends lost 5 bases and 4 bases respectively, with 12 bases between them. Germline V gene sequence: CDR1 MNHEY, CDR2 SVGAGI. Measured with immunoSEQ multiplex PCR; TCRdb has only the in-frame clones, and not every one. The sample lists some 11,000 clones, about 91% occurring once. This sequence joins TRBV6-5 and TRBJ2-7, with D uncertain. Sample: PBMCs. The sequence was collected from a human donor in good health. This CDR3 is CASSGGLGYEQYF. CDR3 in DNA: TGTGCCAGCAGTGGCGGATTGGGTTACGAGCAGTACTTC.